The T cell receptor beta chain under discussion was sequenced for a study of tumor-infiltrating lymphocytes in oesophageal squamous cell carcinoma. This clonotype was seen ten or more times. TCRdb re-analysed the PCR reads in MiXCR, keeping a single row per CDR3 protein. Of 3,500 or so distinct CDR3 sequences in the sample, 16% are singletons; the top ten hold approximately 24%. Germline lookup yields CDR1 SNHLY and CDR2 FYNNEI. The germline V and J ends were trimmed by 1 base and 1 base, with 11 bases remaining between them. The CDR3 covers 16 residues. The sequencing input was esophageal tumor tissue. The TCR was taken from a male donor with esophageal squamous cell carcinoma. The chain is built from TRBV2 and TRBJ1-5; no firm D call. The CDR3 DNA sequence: TGTGCCAGCAGTGAAGTAACAGCAAGGAGCAATCAGCCCCAGCATTTT. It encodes CASSEVTARSNQPQHF.